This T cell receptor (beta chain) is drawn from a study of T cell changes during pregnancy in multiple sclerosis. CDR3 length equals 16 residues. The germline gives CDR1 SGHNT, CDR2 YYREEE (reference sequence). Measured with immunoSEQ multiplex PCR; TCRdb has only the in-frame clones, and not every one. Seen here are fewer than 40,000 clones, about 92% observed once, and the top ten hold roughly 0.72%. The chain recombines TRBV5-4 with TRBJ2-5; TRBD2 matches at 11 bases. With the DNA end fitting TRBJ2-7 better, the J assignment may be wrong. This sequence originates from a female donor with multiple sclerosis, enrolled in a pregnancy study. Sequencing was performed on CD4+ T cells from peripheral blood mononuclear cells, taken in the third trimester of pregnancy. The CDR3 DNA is TGTGCCAGCAGCCGCGGAGGTAGCGGGAGGGGCTACGAGCAGTACTTC. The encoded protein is CASSRGGSGRGYEQYF.